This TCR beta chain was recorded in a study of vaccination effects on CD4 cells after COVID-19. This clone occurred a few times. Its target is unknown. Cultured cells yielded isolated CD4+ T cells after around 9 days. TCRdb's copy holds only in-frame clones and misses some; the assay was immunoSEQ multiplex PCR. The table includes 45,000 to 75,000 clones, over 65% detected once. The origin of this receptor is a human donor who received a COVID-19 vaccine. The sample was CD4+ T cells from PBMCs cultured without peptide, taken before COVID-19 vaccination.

DNA for the CDR3: TGTGCCAGCAGTGATCCGGGTCCATATGGCTACACCTTC. It codes for CASSDPGPYGYTF. This chain joins TRBV6-1 and TRBJ1-2; D unclear. This CDR3 comprises 13 residues. Trimming pared 3 bases from V and 5 bases from J, leaving 10 bases between. CDR1 is MNHNS and CDR2 is SASEGT in the germline V gene.